The next 12 T cell receptor beta chains were all read from a single sample in a study of graft-versus-host responses after intestinal transplantation. Produced via immunoSEQ multiplex PCR; TCRdb's table is partial and in-frame only. The sample consists of 45,000 to 50,000 clones, nearly 95% of them appearing once. Antigen specificity for these receptors is unknown. Material: unstimulated CD4+ T cells sorted from spleen or lymph node cells, obtained before transplant. The receptor set was obtained from a human donor who was the organ donor for an intestinal transplant.

The J gene is TRBJ2-5, the V gene TRBV6-5; D not resolved. This CDR3 has 12 amino acids. Germline CDR1 is MNHEY and CDR2 is SVGAGI. Trimming took off 5 bases at V and 4 bases at J, with 8 bases between the two ends. The CDR3 sequence: CASSGQLETQYF. DNA for the CDR3: TGTGCCAGCAGTGGCCAGTTAGAGACCCAGTACTTC.

The chain recombines TRBV2 with TRBJ2-7, with 12 bases fitting TRBD2. J lost 7 bases, V lost 3 bases, and 7 bases had no gene match. Looked up from germline, CDR1 is SNHLY and CDR2 is FYNNEI. This CDR3 has 15 residues. The CDR3 spells CASSEASGRAGEQYF. The DNA of the CDR3 is TGTGCCAGCAGTGAGGCTAGCGGGAGGGCCGGTGAGCAGTACTTC.

The rearrangement joins TRBV29-1 to TRBJ2-7; weak D call: TRBD1 (7 bases). There are 15 residues in the CDR3. From germline, CDR1 is SQVTM and CDR2 ANQGSEA. Between the trimmed V and J ends, which lost 4 bases and 5 bases, there was a span of 21 bases. In nucleotides, the CDR3 is TGCAGCGTTGGATTCCGCGGAGGGGGCATCAACGAGCAGTACTTC. It yields the protein CSVGFRGGGINEQYF.

Note on this clone: At one boundary the junction diverges from the germline segment, which might be a read error. V and J are TRBV7-2 and TRBJ2-3, with TRBD2 matching over 8 bases. The CDR3 totals 15 residues. Germline V lookup: CDR1 SGHTA, CDR2 FQGNSA. CDR3 in amino acids: CASTLSGRSSDTQYF. The DNA for the CDR3 is TGTGCCAGCACCTTAAGCGGGAGAAGTTCAGATACGCAGTATTTT.

The CDR3 sequence is CSVEAGGPKLNLAKNIQYF. CDR3 nucleotides: TGCAGCGTTGAGGCGGGAGGGCCTAAATTAAACCTAGCCAAAAACATTCAGTACTTC. This sequence joins TRBV29-1 and TRBJ2-4; TRBD2 matches 9 bases. V shed 3 bases, J shed 0 bases, and the junction held 15 bases outside the gene matches. The CDR3 has 19 residues. The V gene's germline CDR1 is SQVTM and CDR2 ANQGSEA.

This chain joins TRBV6-5 and TRBJ2-1, with D unresolved. Germline values: CDR1 MNHEY, CDR2 SVGAGI. Between the trimmed V and J ends, which lost 5 bases and 4 bases, there was a span of 12 bases. CDR3 size: 14 residues. CDR3 sequence (DNA): TGTGCCAGCAGTAATATAGGGAAGTACAATGAGCAGTTCTTC. It translates to CASSNIGKYNEQFF.

This chain connects TRBV6-5 to TRBJ1-5; possibly TRBD1 for D (5 bases). The CDR3 loop spans 13 amino acids. Trimming stripped 0 bases from V and 10 bases from J, with 10 bases between. Germline CDR1 is MNHEY and CDR2 is SVGAGI. The CDR3 DNA is TGTGCCAGCAGTTACTCGGGGGAGGGCCCCCAGCATTTT. Its translation: CASSYSGEGPQHF.

A note on this clone: Germline and junction disagree at one end, which may indicate a read error. The chain combines TRBV7-2 with TRBJ2-7; 12 bases agree with TRBD2. The germline gives CDR1 SGHTA, CDR2 FQGNSA. The CDR3 runs to 14 residues. This CDR3 is CASSRRLAGEPLGF. In DNA, the CDR3 is TGTGCCAGCAGCAGGAGACTAGCGGGAGAACCCCTAGGTTTC.

The chain joins TRBV13 to TRBJ2-1, with 10 bases fitting TRBD2. The CDR3 sequence is 18 residues long. The germline gives CDR1 PRHDT, CDR2 FYEKMQ (reference sequence). Germline trimming cut 5 bases from V and 2 bases from J; bases unmatched to any gene: 12. CDR3 amino acids: CASSLSSLSGRAYNEQFF. Written as DNA, the CDR3 is TGTGCCAGCAGCCTAAGCTCCCTCAGCGGGAGGGCCTACAATGAGCAGTTCTTC. Supplemented by reference TRBV13 and TRBJ2-1, the full variable domain reads AAGVIQSPRHLIKEKRETATLKCYPIPRHDTVYWYQQGPGQDPQFLISFYEKMQSDKGSIPDRFSAQQFSDYHSELNMSSLELGDSALYFCASSLSSLSGRAYNEQFFGPGTRLTVL.

This chain connects TRBV25-1 to TRBJ2-5; 10 bases agree with TRBD1. The J call is in doubt because the DNA end fits TRBJ2-7 better. CDR3 length equals 15 residues. The V gene's germline CDR1 is MGHDK and CDR2 SYGVNS. CDR3 sequence: CASSDTGTGDHEQYF. The CDR3, as DNA: TGTGCCAGCAGTGACACCGGGACAGGGGACCACGAGCAGTACTTC.

The rearrangement links TRBV6-6 to TRBJ1-2; D is ambiguous. CDR1 is MNHNY, CDR2 SVGAGI, per germline (reference sequence). The CDR3 has 14 residues. The V end was cut by 2 bases, the J end by 4 bases, with 11 bases between. The CDR3 protein is CASSYASWAYGYTF. In nucleotides, the CDR3 is TGTGCCAGCAGTTACGCCTCATGGGCCTATGGCTACACCTTC.

V gene TRBV7-2 combines with J gene TRBJ1-5; D gene uncertain. CDR3 length: 12 residues. The ends were cut back, 4 bases at V and 11 bases at J, with 12 bases in the middle. Germline values: CDR1 SGHTA, CDR2 FQGNSA. CDR3 loop: CASSSGPGTQHF. CDR3 sequence (DNA): TGTGCCAGCAGCTCAGGCCCGGGGACCCAGCATTTT.